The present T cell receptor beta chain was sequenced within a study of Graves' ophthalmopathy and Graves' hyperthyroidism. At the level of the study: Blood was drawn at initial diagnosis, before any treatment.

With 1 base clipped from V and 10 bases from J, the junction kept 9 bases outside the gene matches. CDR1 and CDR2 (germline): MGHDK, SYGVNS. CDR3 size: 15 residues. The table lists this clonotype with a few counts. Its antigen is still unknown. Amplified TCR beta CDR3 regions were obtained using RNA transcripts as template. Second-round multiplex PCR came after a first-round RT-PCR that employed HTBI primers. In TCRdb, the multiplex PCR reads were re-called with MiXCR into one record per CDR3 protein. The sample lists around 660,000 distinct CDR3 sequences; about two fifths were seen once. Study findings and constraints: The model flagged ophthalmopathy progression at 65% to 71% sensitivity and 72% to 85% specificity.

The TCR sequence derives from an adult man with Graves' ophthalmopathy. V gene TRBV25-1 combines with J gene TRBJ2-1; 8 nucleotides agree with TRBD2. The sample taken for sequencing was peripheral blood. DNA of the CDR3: TGTGCCAGCAGTGAATCCGGCCGGGGACTAGGGGAGCAGTTCTTC. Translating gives CASSESGRGLGEQFF.